This TCR beta chain was found in a study of blood T cell repertoires in COVID-19. Across the whole study: T cells, B-cell-depleted T cells, or PBMCs supplied cDNA or gDNA.

Profiling relied on immunoSEQ multiplex PCR, and the TCRdb table lists in-frame clones only, not all of them. The table records more than 300,000 clones, 70% to 90% of them present only once. This clone was detected once. This CDR3 spans 11 amino acids. CDR1 and CDR2 from the germline V gene are DFQATT and SNEGSKA (reference sequence). Deletions cut 4 bases from V and 5 bases from J, with 8 bases between. The receptor was isolated from a woman in her thirties who had recovered from COVID-19. This sequence joins TRBV20-1 and TRBJ2-5; maybe TRBD1 (7 bases). Sequenced input: PBMCs or T cells enriched from blood (not recorded which). DNA for the CDR3: TGCAGTGCTACAGGGGGGGAGACCCAGTACTTC. Translation gives CSATGGETQYF.